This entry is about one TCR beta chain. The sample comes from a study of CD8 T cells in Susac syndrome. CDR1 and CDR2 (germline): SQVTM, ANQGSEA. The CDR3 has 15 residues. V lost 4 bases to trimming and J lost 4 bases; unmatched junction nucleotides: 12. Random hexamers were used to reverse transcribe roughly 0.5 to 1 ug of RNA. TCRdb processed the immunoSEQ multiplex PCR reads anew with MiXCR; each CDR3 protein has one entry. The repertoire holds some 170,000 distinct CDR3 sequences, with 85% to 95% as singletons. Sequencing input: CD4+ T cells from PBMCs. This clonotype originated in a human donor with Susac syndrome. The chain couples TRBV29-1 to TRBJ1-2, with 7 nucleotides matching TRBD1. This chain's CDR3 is CSVVGGLIHRYGYTF. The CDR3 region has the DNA TGCAGCGTTGTAGGGGGCCTGATCCACCGCTATGGCTACACCTTC.